Given below is one T cell receptor (beta chain) in context. CDR3 length equals 13 residues. Germline loops: CDR1 SGHNT, CDR2 YYREEE (reference sequence). The V and J ends lost 0 bases and 5 bases respectively, with 8 bases between them. Both 60 Vbeta primers and 13 Jbeta primers went into the PCR. The assay was immunoSEQ multiplex PCR, and TCRdb's table has in-frame clones only and misses some. The sample has roughly 200,000 clones, around 88% seen once. The data stem from a study of cytomegalovirus exposure and HLA in healthy donors. Sample: PBMCs. The sequence was obtained from a woman between 18 and 30 years old in good health and CMV-seronegative. This chain connects TRBV5-4 to TRBJ1-2; D remains unclear. CDR3 residues: CASSLDSLYGYTF. CDR3 bases: TGTGCCAGCAGCTTGGACAGTTTGTATGGCTACACCTTC.